A selection of T cell receptor beta chains follows, all from one sample in a study of identical twins. One entry per CDR3 protein results from TCRdb running MiXCR on the 5' RACE reads. The sample lists roughly 280,000 distinct CDR3 sequences; roughly 9.7% were seen once. This sample also belongs to another study, concerning yellow fever vaccine responses in identical twins.

The specimen sequenced was CD8+ T cells sorted from blood. The receptors were sampled from a woman younger than 30 in good health. The CDR3 runs from the conserved cysteine through the conserved F or W. A D gene is named only where the DNA matches it firmly. Size is omitted from some rows. Given values are once, few, many or a class for expanded clones.

V: TRBV4-3; size: many; D: TRBD1; J: TRBJ1-3; DNA: TGCGCCAGCAGCCTAGACAGGGGGAACACCATATATTTT; CDR3: CASSLDRGNTIYF
V: TRBV12-3/TRBV12-4; size: many; D: .; J: TRBJ2-1; DNA: TGTGCCAGCAGTGCCTGGGGGGATGAGCAGTTCTTC; CDR3: CASSAWGDEQFF
V: TRBV7-3; size: few; D: TRBD1; J: TRBJ2-3; DNA: TGTGCCAGCAGCTTACAGGACAGGGAGCTCACAGATACGCAGTATTTT; CDR3: CASSLQDRELTDTQYF
V: TRBV5-1; size: few; D: .; J: TRBJ1-1; DNA: TGCGCCAGCAGTGAGGGCGGTCGCACTGAAGCTTTCTTT; CDR3: CASSEGGRTEAFF
V: TRBV15; size: few; D: TRBD1; J: TRBJ2-1; DNA: TGTGCCACCAGCAGCCTCCCCGGGACAGGGGATGAGCAGTTCTTC; CDR3: CATSSLPGTGDEQFF
V: TRBV12-3/TRBV12-4; size: many; D: .; J: TRBJ2-2; DNA: TGTGCCAGCAGTTCGGGTAGGGTGAACACCGGGGAGCTGTTTTTT; CDR3: CASSSGRVNTGELFF
V: TRBV12-3/TRBV12-4; size: many; D: .; J: TRBJ1-5; DNA: TGTGCCAGCAGTCCAAATTTGGTGCTAGGGAATCAGCCCCAGCATTTT; CDR3: CASSPNLVLGNQPQHF
V: TRBV28; size: many; D: .; J: TRBJ2-1; DNA: TGTGCCAGCAGTTTTTTCGGGATTGAGCAGTTCTTC; CDR3: CASSFFGIEQFF
V: TRBV4-2; size: many; D: TRBD2; J: TRBJ2-1; DNA: TGTGCCAGCAGCCAAGAGGTCCCCGCGGGAGCGAACAATGAGCAGTTCTTC; CDR3: CASSQEVPAGANNEQFF
V: TRBV4-3; size: .; D: TRBD1; J: TRBJ2-1; DNA: TGCGCCAGCAGCCAGGACAGGGATCACCACAATGAGCAGTTCTTC; CDR3: CASSQDRDHHNEQFF
V: TRBV7-9; size: .; D: .; J: TRBJ2-6; DNA: TGTGCCAGCACACCTCTTGACCCTCGGCCTGGGGCCAACGTCCTGACTTTC; CDR3: CASTPLDPRPGANVLTF
V: TRBV25-1; size: .; D: .; J: TRBJ2-1; DNA: TGTGCCAGCAGTGACATGAATTTTGGGAATGAGCAGTTCTTC; CDR3: CASSDMNFGNEQFF
V: TRBV11-1; size: .; D: .; J: TRBJ2-1; DNA: TGTGCCAGCAGCTTAGTGGGAAGCGGGCCGAAACGATACAATGAGCAGTTCTTC; CDR3: CASSLVGSGPKRYNEQFF
V: TRBV18; size: few; D: TRBD1; J: TRBJ2-7; DNA: TGTGCCAGCTCACCACGGAGACGGGACAGATCCCTGATGTTCTCCTACGAGCAGTACTTC; CDR3: CASSPRRRDRSLMFSYEQYF
V: TRBV4-3; size: many; D: .; J: TRBJ2-7; DNA: TGCGCCAGCAGCCAAGATCGGGCAGACCCCTCCTACGAGCAGTACTTC; CDR3: CASSQDRADPSYEQYF
V: TRBV6-5; size: .; D: .; J: TRBJ1-1; DNA: TGTGCCAGCAGTTACGGACTATCAGCTTTCTTT; CDR3: CASSYGLSAFF
V: TRBV6-5; size: many; D: .; J: TRBJ2-7; DNA: TGTGCCAGCAGTTACCGGGGCGAGCAGTACTTC; CDR3: CASSYRGEQYF
V: TRBV6-4; size: .; D: TRBD2; J: TRBJ2-3; DNA: TGTGCCAGCAGTGAGCGGGGGGGCTGGGATACGCAGTATTTT; CDR3: CASSERGGWDTQYF
V: TRBV20-1; size: many; D: .; J: TRBJ1-5; DNA: TGCAGTGCTAGAGATATAGGCAGCCTCAATCAGCCCCAGCATTTT; CDR3: CSARDIGSLNQPQHF
V: TRBV15; size: many; D: .; J: TRBJ2-1; DNA: TGTGCCACCAGCAGGACCAGGGAAGGCTACAATGAGCAGTTCTTC; CDR3: CATSRTREGYNEQFF
V: TRBV20-1; size: .; D: TRBD2; J: TRBJ2-7; DNA: TGCAGTGCGGGCACCGGGACTAGCGGGAGAAACTTCGTCGAGCAGTACTTC; CDR3: CSAGTGTSGRNFVEQYF
V: TRBV9; size: .; D: TRBD2; J: TRBJ2-3; DNA: TGTGCCAGCAGCGCAGCGGGGGGCACAGATACGCAGTATTTT; CDR3: CASSAAGGTDTQYF
V: TRBV18; size: few; D: .; J: TRBJ2-2; DNA: TGTGCCAGCTCACCGAAGAACACCGGGGAGCTGTTTTTT; CDR3: CASSPKNTGELFF
V: TRBV5-1; size: few; D: .; J: TRBJ2-5; DNA: TGCGCCAGCAGCTCACCTTTGGGCCAAGAGACCCAGTACTTC; CDR3: CASSSPLGQETQYF
V: TRBV7-9; size: many; D: TRBD1; J: TRBJ1-2; DNA: TGTGCCAGCAGCTCAGCCCGACCTGGGACAGGCTATGGCTACACCTTC; CDR3: CASSSARPGTGYGYTF
V: TRBV29-1; size: few; D: TRBD2; J: TRBJ2-1; DNA: TGCAGCGTTGTGACTAGCGGGAGACATGAGCAGTTCTTC; CDR3: CSVVTSGRHEQFF
V: TRBV15; size: .; D: TRBD2; J: TRBJ2-1; DNA: TGTGCCACCTCGCTAGCGGAGAATGAGCAGTTCTTC; CDR3: CATSLAENEQFF
V: TRBV12-3/TRBV12-4; size: .; D: .; J: TRBJ2-3; DNA: TGTGCCAGCAGACATCAGGGTATTGGGGAAAAAAGCACAGATACGCAGTATTTT; CDR3: CASRHQGIGEKSTDTQYF
V: TRBV6-1; size: many; D: .; J: TRBJ1-6; DNA: TGTGCCAGCCCCGGGGGGATAGATAATTCACCCCTCCACTTT; CDR3: CASPGGIDNSPLHF
V: TRBV28; size: many; D: TRBD1; J: TRBJ2-1; DNA: TGTGCCAGCAGTTTACGACAGGGGGTGGACAATGAGCAGTTCTTC; CDR3: CASSLRQGVDNEQFF
V: TRBV27; size: few; D: TRBD1; J: TRBJ2-2; DNA: TGTGCCAGCAGTCCGGGACAGTCATACACCGGGGAGCTGTTTTTT; CDR3: CASSPGQSYTGELFF
V: TRBV27; size: .; D: .; J: TRBJ2-7; DNA: TGTGCCAGCAGTTCCGACGGGGTGTCCTACGAGCAGTACTTC; CDR3: CASSSDGVSYEQYF
V: TRBV24-1; size: .; D: .; J: TRBJ2-2; DNA: TGTGCCACCAGTGATTTGCCTGGCACCGGGGAGCTGTTTTTT; CDR3: CATSDLPGTGELFF
V: TRBV3-1; size: many; D: TRBD2; J: TRBJ2-5; DNA: TGTGCCAGCAGCCAAGCACTAGCGGGAAAAGAGACCCAGTACTTC; CDR3: CASSQALAGKETQYF
V: TRBV11-2; size: few; D: .; J: TRBJ2-6; DNA: TGTGCCAGCAGCTTATTCCCTGGGGCCAACGTCCTGACTTTC; CDR3: CASSLFPGANVLTF
V: TRBV5-1; size: few; D: .; J: TRBJ2-5; DNA: TGCGCCAGCAGCTTGTCCCCAGGACCCCAGTACTTC; CDR3: CASSLSPGPQYF
V: TRBV27; size: many; D: TRBD2; J: TRBJ2-3; DNA: TGTGCCAGCAGTTTATTACTAGCGGGGGATAAGGGCACAGATACGCAGTATTTT; CDR3: CASSLLLAGDKGTDTQYF
V: TRBV27; size: few; D: TRBD1; J: TRBJ2-7; DNA: TGTGCCAGCAGTTCCGCGCAGGGGGCGCTTGAGCAGTACTTC; CDR3: CASSSAQGALEQYF
V: TRBV5-4; size: .; D: TRBD1; J: TRBJ1-2; DNA: TGTGCCAGCAGCTTGGTTCTGGACAGGGGGCACTATGGCTACACCTTC; CDR3: CASSLVLDRGHYGYTF
V: TRBV7-9; size: many; D: .; J: TRBJ2-5; DNA: TGTGCCAGCAGCTTAGTGTTCGCAGGACCTATTCAAGAGACCCAGTACTTC; CDR3: CASSLVFAGPIQETQYF
V: TRBV7-9; size: many; D: .; J: TRBJ2-1; DNA: TGTGCCAGCAGCTTAGTATCGGCAGAGTTTAGCAATGAGCAGTTCTTC; CDR3: CASSLVSAEFSNEQFF
V: TRBV12-3/TRBV12-4; size: .; D: TRBD2; J: TRBJ2-3; DNA: TGTGCCAGCAGTCGCAACCGGGCGGGAGGGCCAGATACGCAGTATTTT; CDR3: CASSRNRAGGPDTQYF
V: TRBV27; size: .; D: .; J: TRBJ2-3; DNA: TGTGCCAGCAGTGTAAGACTAGGGATCACAGATACGCAGTATTTT; CDR3: CASSVRLGITDTQYF
V: TRBV28; size: few; D: .; J: TRBJ2-3; DNA: TGTGCCAGCGTAGCCGGCAGCACAGATACGCAGTATTTT; CDR3: CASVAGSTDTQYF
V: TRBV9; size: few; D: .; J: TRBJ1-4; DNA: TGTGCCAGCAGCGTATATGGAAAGACTAATGAAAAACTGTTTTTT; CDR3: CASSVYGKTNEKLFF
V: TRBV27; size: many; D: .; J: TRBJ2-1; DNA: TGTGCCAGCAGTTCCACGGACTCGGGACTCAATGAGCAGTTCTTC; CDR3: CASSSTDSGLNEQFF
V: TRBV5-4; size: .; D: .; J: TRBJ2-2; DNA: TGTGCCAGCAGGGGGGACCTCACCGGGGAGCTGTTTTTT; CDR3: CASRGDLTGELFF
V: TRBV12-3/TRBV12-4; size: many; D: TRBD2; J: TRBJ2-3; DNA: TGTGCCAGCAGTCCACTAGCGGGACGCGCAGATACGCAGTATTTT; CDR3: CASSPLAGRADTQYF
V: TRBV27; size: few; D: .; J: TRBJ2-7; DNA: TGTGCCAGCAGTTTATCTCTAGGGCCCGAGCAGTACTTC; CDR3: CASSLSLGPEQYF